Listed below are T cell receptor beta chains from one sample, sequenced in a study of T cell responses to AZD1222 COVID-19 vaccine. The assay was immunoSEQ multiplex PCR, and TCRdb's table has in-frame clones only and misses some. The profile shows fewer than 150,000 clones, 85% to 90% of them singletons. This sample comprised peripheral blood, obtained 28 days after the second AZD1222 dose. Receptors originate from an adult who received the AZD1222 COVID-19 vaccine. Both conserved end residues are part of each CDR3. The D gene is left open where the match is weak. The size field is filled for only some rows; it gives once, few, many or a size class.

>TRBJ2-2|TRBV9|.|TRBD1
CASSVSPGQGLSGELFF
TGTGCCAGCAGCGTTTCCCCGGGACAGGGGCTTTCCGGGGAGCTGTTTTTT
>TRBJ2-5|TRBV3-1/TRBV3-2|.|TRBD2
CASSQDLWPSGGETQYF
TGTGCCAGCAGCCAAGATCTTTGGCCTAGCGGAGGAGAGACCCAGTACTTC
>TRBJ2-5|TRBV11-3|.|.
CASSLGGGSLETQYF
TGTGCCAGCAGCTTAGGAGGGGGGAGTTTAGAGACCCAGTACTTC
>TRBJ2-2|TRBV3-1/TRBV3-2|few|.
CASSQYPVTGNKGAVF
TGTGCCAGCAGCCAGTATCCAGTGACAGGAAATAAGGGAGCTGTTTTT
>TRBJ1-5|TRBV19|few|TRBD1
CASSTAGGFQPQHF
TGTGCCAGTAGTACGGCAGGGGGCTTTCAGCCCCAGCATTTT
>TRBJ1-3|TRBV9|.|TRBD1
CASSVGQGGSGNTIYF
TGTGCCAGCAGCGTAGGTCAGGGGGGCTCTGGAAACACCATATATTTT
>TRBJ1-2|TRBV10-1|.|.
CASSEPPGNYGYTF
TGCGCCAGCAGTGAGCCGCCAGGGAACTATGGCTACACCTTC
>TRBJ2-2|TRBV11-3|.|.
CASSLARTGELFF
TGTGCCAGCAGCTTAGCCCGCACCGGGGAGCTGTTTTTT
>TRBJ1-2|TRBV19|.|.
CASSIGGKSVYGYTF
TGTGCCAGTAGTATCGGAGGGAAGAGCGTTTATGGCTACACCTTC
>TRBJ2-3|TRBV28|.|.
CASLRLTSTDTQYF
TGTGCCAGCCTAAGACTAACTAGCACAGATACGCAGTATTTT
>TRBJ2-1|TRBV27|.|.
CASSLGARGVAYNEQFF
TGTGCCAGCAGTTTAGGGGCTCGGGGTGTCGCTTACAATGAGCAGTTCTTC
>TRBJ2-2|TRBV6-4|.|.
CASSPEQDGGGELFF
TGTGCCAGCAGTCCCGAACAGGACGGAGGCGGGGAGCTGTTTTTT
>TRBJ2-1|TRBV6-5|.|.
CASASIGVYEQFF
TGTGCCAGTGCTAGTATAGGGGTTTATGAGCAGTTCTTC
>TRBJ2-1|TRBV20-1|few|.
CSASQGGLYNEQFF
TGCAGTGCTAGTCAGGGGGGGCTATACAATGAGCAGTTCTTC
>TRBJ1-2|TRBV19|.|TRBD1
CASSIEGQGFLFAGYTF
TGTGCCAGTAGTATAGAAGGACAGGGGTTTCTTTTCGCTGGCTACACCTTC
>TRBJ2-7|TRBV5-4|.|.
CASSLERSSYEQYF
TGTGCCAGCAGCTTAGAGAGGTCCTCCTACGAGCAGTACTTC
>TRBJ1-4|TRBV30|.|TRBD1
CAWIPGTDQRDGEKLFF
TGTGCCTGGATCCCAGGGACAGATCAAAGGGATGGGGAAAAACTGTTTTTT
>TRBJ1-1|TRBV18|.|.
CASSPPEGYTEAFF
TGTGCCAGCTCACCACCGGAAGGTTACACTGAAGCTTTCTTT
>TRBJ1-5|TRBV5-4|.|.
CASSWGFGGGQPQHF
TGTGCCAGCAGCTGGGGCTTCGGCGGGGGTCAGCCCCAGCATTTT
>TRBJ2-7|TRBV28|.|.
CASSLPVGTPHEQYF
TGTGCCAGCAGTTTACCAGTGGGGACCCCCCACGAGCAGTACTTC
>TRBJ2-1|TRBV21-1|.|.
CASSQKSTPENEQFF
TGTGCCAGCAGCCAAAAAAGCACTCCGGAGAATGAGCAGTTCTTC
>TRBJ1-6|TRBV4-3|once|TRBD1
CASSQEWAGGANSPLHF
TGCGCCAGCAGCCAAGAATGGGCAGGGGGCGCTAATTCACCCCTCCACTTT
>TRBJ1-3|TRBV12-3/TRBV12-4|once|.
CASSFGHVNTIYF
TGTGCCAGCAGTTTTGGGCACGTAAACACCATATATTTT
>TRBJ2-3|TRBV4-3|.|.
CASSQDRGGADTQYF
TGCGCCAGCAGCCAAGACAGGGGAGGTGCAGATACGCAGTATTTT
>TRBJ1-1|TRBV11-2|.|.
CASSLKGNTEAFF
TGTGCCAGCAGCCTGAAGGGGAACACTGAAGCTTTCTTT
>TRBJ1-2|TRBV2|.|TRBD1
CASSEEDRGFGGYTF
TGTGCCAGCAGTGAAGAGGACAGGGGTTTTGGAGGCTACACCTTC
>TRBJ1-2|TRBV28|few|.
CASSVGQGVGYTF
TGTGCCAGCAGTGTGGGGCAGGGAGTAGGCTACACCTTC
>TRBJ2-7|TRBV5-1|.|.
CASSLASDYEQYF
TGCGCCAGCAGCTTGGCTAGCGACTACGAGCAGTACTTC
>TRBJ1-5|TRBV7-9|.|.
CASSLEAGNQPQHF
TGTGCCAGCAGCTTAGAGGCAGGCAATCAGCCCCAGCATTTT
>TRBJ1-6|TRBV30|.|.
CAWSTLRQGGNSPLHF
TGTGCCTGGAGTACCCTTAGGCAGGGCGGGAATTCACCCCTCCACTTT
>TRBJ1-2|TRBV18|few|.
CASSPLSSGGAFSNYGYTF
TGTGCCAGCTCACCACTTTCATCGGGCGGAGCATTTTCTAACTATGGCTACACCTTC
>TRBJ2-1|TRBV6-6|.|TRBD2
CASSYASGEGEQFF
TGTGCCAGCAGTTACGCTAGCGGGGAGGGTGAGCAGTTCTTC
>TRBJ1-1|TRBV27|.|TRBD1
CASSFQSPGGVGEAFF
TGTGCCAGCAGTTTCCAATCGCCAGGGGGGGTGGGCGAAGCTTTCTTT
>TRBJ1-5|TRBV24-1|.|.
CATSAPYSNQPQHF
TGTGCCACCAGTGCACCTTATAGCAATCAGCCCCAGCATTTT
>TRBJ2-7|TRBV19|.|.
CASTLKSTLTYEQYF
TGTGCCAGTACCCTAAAGAGTACTCTCACCTACGAGCAGTACTTC
>TRBJ2-3|TRBV18|.|TRBD2
CASSPGLAGISSTDTQYF
TGTGCCAGCTCCCCGGGACTAGCGGGGATCTCTAGCACAGATACGCAGTATTTT
>TRBJ1-4|TRBV4-2|few|.
CASSQQIGGNEKLFF
TGTGCCAGCAGCCAGCAGATCGGGGGGAATGAAAAACTGTTTTTT
>TRBJ1-2|TRBV3-1/TRBV3-2|.|TRBD1
CASSQSGTGFSNYGYTF
TGTGCCAGCAGCCAGTCCGGGACAGGGTTCTCAAACTATGGCTACACCTTC
>TRBJ1-1|TRBV5-1|.|.
CASSSGPEGLEAFF
TGCGCCAGCAGCTCTGGACCGGAAGGGCTTGAAGCTTTCTTT
>TRBJ1-3|TRBV6-2/TRBV6-3|.|.
CASSESSGNTIYF
TGTGCCAGCAGTGAGAGCTCTGGAAACACCATATATTTT
>TRBJ2-1|TRBV15|.|.
CATSRSAEQFF
TGTGCCACCAGCAGATCGGCGGAGCAGTTCTTC
>TRBJ1-2|TRBV19|.|TRBD1
CASKGTEYGYTF
TGTGCCAGTAAGGGGACAGAGTATGGCTACACCTTC
>TRBJ2-7|TRBV5-4|.|TRBD1
CASSPGPGQTYEQYF
TGTGCCAGCAGCCCGGGTCCGGGACAGACCTACGAGCAGTACTTC
>TRBJ2-1|TRBV9|.|TRBD2
CASNRWTSGRIWDEQFF
TGTGCCAGCAACCGATGGACTAGCGGGAGGATTTGGGATGAGCAGTTCTTC
>TRBJ1-1|TRBV18|.|.
CASSPGAGNTEAFF
TGTGCCAGCTCACCGGGGGCAGGGAACACTGAAGCTTTCTTT
>TRBJ2-1|TRBV27|.|TRBD2
CASSLLVRGGYNEQFF
TGTGCCAGCAGTTTATTGGTCCGGGGGGGCTACAATGAGCAGTTCTTC
>TRBJ1-2|TRBV7-2|.|.
CASSPRGEVDGYTF
TGTGCCAGCAGCCCACGGGGGGAGGTGGATGGCTACACCTTC
>TRBJ2-7|TRBV7-2|.|.
CASSLRAPRDTFSNEQYF
TGTGCCAGCAGCTTAAGGGCCCCCCGGGACACCTTTTCCAACGAGCAGTACTTC
>TRBJ2-3|TRBV19|.|.
CASSQGPSSTDTQYF
TGTGCCAGTAGCCAAGGGCCGTCGAGCACAGATACGCAGTATTTT
>TRBJ1-1|TRBV7-2|.|.
CASSLGLYTEAFF
TGTGCCAGCAGCTTAGGTCTCTACACTGAAGCTTTCTTT
>TRBJ2-7|TRBV27|.|.
CASSFGHEQYF
TGTGCCAGCAGTTTTGGGCACGAGCAGTACTTC
>TRBJ1-2|TRBV6-5|.|TRBD1
CASSQGEGGYTF
TGTGCCAGCAGTCAGGGGGAAGGTGGCTACACCTTC
>TRBJ1-2|TRBV5-4|.|TRBD1
CASSTGDRGLGYTF
TGTGCCAGCAGCACCGGGGACAGGGGGCTTGGCTACACCTTC